The 15 T cell receptor beta chains below come from one sample, sequenced in a study of shared clonotypes between healthy human individuals. Clones were sequenced by immunoSEQ multiplex PCR, and TCRdb holds only the in-frame ones, with some missing. Of 300,000 to 350,000 clones detected, 70% to 75% appear once; the ten largest clones hold about 10%. Material for sequencing was memory CD4+ T cells sorted from blood. Subset of the sample: CD45RA-negative fraction. The receptors stem from a man aged 25 to 40 in good health.

The CDR3 nucleotides read TGTGCCAGCAGTTTACCCCGTTTGGGTACGCAGTATTTT. It is translated as CASSLPRLGTQYF. The chain couples TRBV28 to TRBJ2-3; D not certain. CDR1 MDHEN and CDR2 SYDVKM come from the germline V gene. The V and J ends lost 2 bases and 8 bases respectively, with 11 bases between them. The CDR3 is 13 amino acids.

The genes are TRBV6-1 and TRBJ2-7, with 7 bases matching TRBD1. The germline gives CDR1 MNHNS, CDR2 SASEGT. J lost 4 bases, V lost 5 bases, and 2 bases had no gene match. This CDR3 contains 12 residues. The chain's CDR3 is CASSKDRYEQYF. CDR3 bases: TGTGCCAGCAGTAAGGACAGGTACGAGCAGTACTTC.

The rearrangement links TRBV7-9 to TRBJ2-1, with 9 bases aligning to TRBD2. With 5 bases clipped from V and 4 bases from J, the junction kept 6 bases outside the gene matches. Germline V gene lookup returns CDR1 SEHNR and CDR2 FQNEAQ (reference sequence). The CDR3 extends over 15 amino acids. In DNA form, the CDR3 reads TGTGCCAGCAGCATTTTAGCGGGAGAGTACAATGAGCAGTTCTTC. It translates to CASSILAGEYNEQFF.

The chain links TRBV11-3 to TRBJ2-1; 9 bases fit TRBD2. This CDR3 contains 15 residues. Per the germline V gene, CDR1 is SGHNT and CDR2 is YENEEA. J lost 6 bases, V lost 6 bases, and 9 bases had no gene match. The CDR3 region has the DNA TGTGCCAGCAGTAGGGAAATAGCGGGAGTCAATGAGCAGTTCTTC. This sequence encodes CASSREIAGVNEQFF.

The chain links TRBV7-9 to TRBJ1-1; D not certain. V was clipped by 5 bases and J by 3 bases, with 13 bases between them. The CDR3 consists of 14 residues. Germline V gene data show CDR1 as SEHNR and CDR2 as FQNEAQ (reference sequence). This chain's CDR3 is CASSPGPGDTEAFF. The CDR3, as DNA: TGTGCCAGCAGCCCAGGTCCTGGGGACACTGAAGCTTTCTTT.

V is TRBV7-9 and J is TRBJ1-6, with 7 bases that match TRBD1. The CDR3 is 13 residues long. The junction had 5 bases not matched to a gene; V was cut back by 5 bases and J by 10 bases. Germline CDR1 is SEHNR and CDR2 is FQNEAQ (reference sequence). CDR3 region: CASSLTGRSPLHF. The CDR3 DNA sequence: TGTGCCAGCAGCCTGACAGGGCGGTCACCCCTCCACTTT.

This clone was seen only a few times. V usage is TRBV6-1 and J usage is TRBJ2-5; D uncertain. V was pared by 8 bases and J by 2 bases, with 18 bases between. The length of the CDR3 is 15 residues. Germline V CDR1 and CDR2: MNHNS, SASEGT. This CDR3 is CASLPGPFRQETQYF. The CDR3 DNA follows: TGTGCCAGCCTGCCCGGGCCGTTCCGTCAAGAGACCCAGTACTTC.

The J gene is TRBJ2-7, the V gene TRBV11-2, with TRBD2 matching over 9 bases. V was pared by 0 bases and J by 2 bases, with 5 bases of the junction left unmatched. Per germline, CDR1 SGHAT and CDR2 FQNNGV. The CDR3 contains 16 residues. The CDR3 sequence is CASSLDLAGEPYEQYF. The CDR3 coding sequence is TGTGCCAGCAGCTTAGACTTAGCGGGAGAGCCCTACGAGCAGTACTTC.

This chain joins TRBV20-1 and TRBJ2-1; D ambiguous. The V end lost 4 bases, the J end lost 14 bases, and 15 bases lay between the germline ends. This CDR3 is 11 amino acids long. CDR1 is DFQATT and CDR2 is SNEGSKA in the germline V gene (reference sequence). For the CDR3, the DNA is TGCAGTGCTACACTTCTCAGTGGCAAGTTCTTC. This codes for CSATLLSGKFF.

This clone was seen more than once but under ten times. Other nucleotide sequences from this sample produce the same CDR3. V and J are TRBV18 and TRBJ2-1, with a weak D call TRBD1 (5 bases). This CDR3 spans 15 amino acids. V dropped 3 bases and J dropped 2 bases, with 11 bases sitting between them. CDR1 is KGHSH, CDR2 LQKENI, per germline. The CDR3 DNA follows: TGTGCCAGCTCACCGGAAGGGGATCCCTACAATGAGCAGTTCTTC. Protein product: CASSPEGDPYNEQFF.

CDR3 amino acids: CASRPVPPTSGRGKNIQYF. The CDR3 DNA reads as TGTGCCAGCAGGCCGGTACCCCCCACTAGCGGGAGGGGTAAAAACATTCAGTACTTC. The chain is built from TRBV2 and TRBJ2-4; 13 bases agree with TRBD2. With V trimmed by 6 bases and J by 4 bases, 15 bases remained unmatched. The CDR3 has 19 amino acids. CDR1 and CDR2 (germline): SNHLY, FYNNEI.

J is TRBJ2-1 and V is TRBV7-2, with D perhaps given as TRBD1 or TRBD2 (5 bases each). This CDR3 region has 11 residues. Germline loops: CDR1 SGHTA, CDR2 FQGNSA. The V gene lost 5 bases and the J gene lost 9 bases, with 8 bases spanning the gap. Written as DNA, the CDR3 is TGTGCCAGCAGCCCGGGGCCTGAGCAGTTCTTC. This sequence encodes CASSPGPEQFF.

In its sample, this clone was seen many times. The chain couples TRBV6-1 to TRBJ2-7; a weak D match, TRBD2 (6 bases). Germline-derived CDR1 and CDR2 are MNHNS and SASEGT. The CDR3 spans 11 residues. Between the trimmed V and J ends, which lost 3 bases and 11 bases, there was a span of 11 bases. CDR3 in amino acids: CASSDLALEYF. In nucleotides, the CDR3 is TGTGCCAGCAGTGATCTAGCGCTCGAGTACTTC.

The rearrangement links TRBV7-2 to TRBJ1-5; tentative D call: TRBD1 (5 bases). Trimming cost V 5 bases and J 7 bases, with 15 bases left between them. This CDR3 spans 14 amino acids. Germline values: CDR1 SGHTA, CDR2 FQGNSA. The CDR3 protein is CASSQNSGTQPQHF. The CDR3 bases are TGTGCCAGCAGCCAAAATTCAGGGACCCAGCCCCAGCATTTT. Combining the CDR3 with reference TRBV7-2 and TRBJ1-5 gives the whole variable domain GAGVSQSPSNKVTEKGKDVELRCDPISGHTALYWYRQSLGQGLEFLIYFQGNSAPDKSGLPSDRFSAERTGGSVSTLTIQRTQQEDSAVYLCASSQNSGTQPQHFGDGTRLSIL.

The rearrangement joins TRBV4-2 to TRBJ2-6; D is possibly TRBD2 (6 bases). Germline assignment: CDR1 LGHNA and CDR2 YNFKEQ. The CDR3 is made up of 16 amino acids. Trimming removed 4 bases from V and 0 bases from J, with 10 bases in between. The CDR3 region is CASSPPGGSGANVLTF. The DNA for the CDR3 is TGTGCCAGCAGCCCCCCCGGGGGCTCTGGGGCCAACGTCCTGACTTTC.